The sequence of this T cell receptor (beta chain) was determined in a study of OX40 agonist ivuxolimab in advanced cancers. About the study: At 0.01 to 10 mg/kg, ivuxolimab was administered intravenously to patients every 2 weeks.

On this clone itself: Its antigen is unidentified.

Only in-frame clones appear in the TCRdb table, and some are missing; sequencing was by immunoSEQ multiplex PCR. The sample lists more than 12,000 clones; approximately 93% were seen once. V shed 4 bases, J shed 3 bases, and the junction held 10 bases outside the gene matches. Germline V gives CDR1 SGDLS, CDR2 YYNGEE. CDR3 size: 18 residues. Study-level results: Determination of antigen specificity was not performed for the expanded peripheral T cells.

Specimen: CD4+ or CD8+ T cells sorted from blood, collected in a trial of the OX40 agonist ivuxolimab. The sequence was obtained from an adult with an advanced solid tumor such as melanoma, head and neck, liver or kidney cancer. The gene calls are TRBV9 and TRBJ2-3; 14 bases align to TRBD2. CDR3 nucleotides: TGTGCCAGCAGCCTGTTGGGACTAGCGGGAGATTCGACAGATACGCAGTATTTT. Protein product: CASSLLGLAGDSTDTQYF.